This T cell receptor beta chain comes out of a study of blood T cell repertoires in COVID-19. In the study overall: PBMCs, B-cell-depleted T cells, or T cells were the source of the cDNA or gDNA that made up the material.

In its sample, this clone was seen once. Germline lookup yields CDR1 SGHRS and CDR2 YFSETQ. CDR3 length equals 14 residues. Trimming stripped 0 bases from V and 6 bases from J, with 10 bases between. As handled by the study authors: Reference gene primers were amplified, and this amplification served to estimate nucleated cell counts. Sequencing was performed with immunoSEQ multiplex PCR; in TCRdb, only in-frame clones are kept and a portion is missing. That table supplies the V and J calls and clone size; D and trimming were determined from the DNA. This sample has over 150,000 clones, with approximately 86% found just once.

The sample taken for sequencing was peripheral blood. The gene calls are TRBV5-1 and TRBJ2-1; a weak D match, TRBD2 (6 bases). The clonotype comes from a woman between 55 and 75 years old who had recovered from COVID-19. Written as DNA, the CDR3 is TGCGCCAGCAGCTTGGGTATCGGGGGCAATGAGCAGTTCTTC. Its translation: CASSLGIGGNEQFF.